This T cell receptor (beta chain) is drawn from a study of shared clonotypes between healthy human individuals. Study-level background: The study drew on two women and a few men aged 18 to 49 as donors.

Nashville, Tennessee was home to all donors, who were Caucasian adults. A CD45RA+ naive subset and a CD45RA-negative memory subset were split from CD4+ cells. V was shortened by 6 bases and J by 1 base, with 16 bases between the two germline ends. The CDR3 has 16 amino acids. Germline V gives CDR1 SGHDN, CDR2 FVKESK. Study conclusions and caveats: Sequencing depth was a factor that was expected to affect clonotype sharing among donors.

Sequencing was performed with immunoSEQ multiplex PCR; in TCRdb, only in-frame clones are kept and a portion is missing. The repertoire consists of roughly 2,300,000 clones, with 85% to 95% occurring once and the leading ten covering roughly 0.34%. This clone appeared a single time. The antigen is undetermined. This clonotype originated in a man between 18 and 29 years old in good health. Some clones in this sample may be carry-over from other donors' samples. The chain couples TRBV14 to TRBJ2-1; possible D gene TRBD2, 6 bases. Specimen: naive CD4+ T cells from PBMCs. Subset specified: CD45RA+ positively selected. The CDR3 spells CASSKGGTGSYNEQFF. The CDR3 DNA reads as TGTGCCAGCAGTAAAGGCGGGACCGGGTCCTACAATGAGCAGTTCTTC.